This T cell receptor beta chain was found in a study of cytotoxic CD8 clonotypes in ibrutinib-treated CLL. Background on the study: Some 10 relapsed/refractory, roughly 15 treatment-naive; roughly 17 IGHV unmutated. Study results and caveats: Clonality was elevated at ibrutinib response and had returned toward baseline at progression.

The CDR3 has 11 residues. CDR1 is MNHNY, CDR2 SVGAGI, per germline (reference sequence). V was shortened by 2 bases and J by 7 bases, with 5 bases between the two germline ends. The assay was immunoSEQ multiplex PCR, and TCRdb's table has in-frame clones only and misses some. The sample lists approximately 130,000 clones, 84% seen once, with roughly 3.5% in the top ten. Concerning this clone itself: Its antigen is not identified.

This material consisted of PBMCs, taken after 24 months of ibrutinib treatment. The TCR originated in a human donor with chronic lymphocytic leukemia. This chain links TRBV6-6 with TRBJ2-5, with D unclear. The CDR3 region is CASSYDRTQYF. The CDR3, as DNA: TGTGCCAGCAGTTACGATCGGACCCAGTACTTC.